This T cell receptor (beta chain) came from a study of blood T cell repertoires in COVID-19. Clones were read by immunoSEQ multiplex PCR, and TCRdb kept only the in-frame ones, dropping some. The sample consists of tens of thousands of clones, approximately 92% of them appearing once. This CDR3 has 14 residues. With 5 bases clipped from V and 5 bases from J, the junction kept 8 bases outside the gene matches. The germline CDR1 and CDR2 sequences are MDHEN and SYDVKM. Sequencing input: peripheral blood. This TCR was recovered from a woman at least 80 years old with acute or convalescent COVID-19. The chain couples TRBV28 to TRBJ2-5; 7 bases are shared with TRBD1. The CDR3 region has the DNA TGTGCCAGCAGTCTCCTCCAGGGGGTGGAGACCCAGTACTTC. It yields the protein CASSLLQGVETQYF.